Shown below are 4 T cell receptor beta chains from a single sample sequenced in a study of T cells in Graves' hyperthyroidism and ophthalmopathy. RNA transcripts yielded amplified TCR beta CDR3 regions. The primer set for the first-round RT-PCR of the TCR CDR3 was HTBI. TCRdb called the multiplex PCR reads again in MiXCR, with one record for every CDR3 protein. This table has 300,000 to 350,000 distinct CDR3 sequences, approximately 14% appearing once. The sequencing input was blood. These receptors were collected from a woman in her 30s with Graves' hyperthyroidism.

A few counts support this clonotype. The rearrangement links TRBV28 to TRBJ2-2, with a possible D match to TRBD2 (6 bases). This CDR3 is 14 amino acids long. Between the trimmed V and J ends, which lost 11 bases and 1 base, there was a span of 14 bases. From germline, CDR1 is MDHEN and CDR2 SYDVKM. CDR3 protein: CASRRAENTGELFF. CDR3 nucleotides: TGTGCCTCTAGGAGGGCGGAGAACACCGGGGAGCTGTTTTTT.

This chain uses TRBV6-5 with TRBJ2-5; the match to TRBD2 covers 10 bases. V was pared by 2 bases and J by 3 bases, with 3 bases of the junction left unmatched. This CDR3 has 15 amino acids. Germline assignment: CDR1 MNHEY and CDR2 SVGAGI. The CDR3 loop is CASSYSSGGKETQYF. CDR3 bases: TGTGCCAGCAGTTACAGTAGCGGGGGGAAAGAGACCCAGTACTTC.

This clonotype showed up many times. The rearrangement links TRBV6-1 to TRBJ1-5; D remains unclear. The CDR3 is 13 amino acids. Trimming pared 1 base from V and 4 bases from J, leaving 5 bases between. Per the germline V gene, CDR1 is MNHNS and CDR2 is SASEGT. CDR3 sequence: CASSEVSNQPQHF. In DNA, the CDR3 is TGTGCCAGCAGTGAAGTCTCTAATCAGCCCCAGCATTTT.

The sample holds a few counts of this clonotype. This chain joins TRBV2 and TRBJ1-6, with a possible D match to TRBD1 (5 bases). Deletions cut 8 bases from V and 5 bases from J, with 19 bases between. Germline assignment: CDR1 SNHLY and CDR2 FYNNEI. The CDR3 has 16 residues. The CDR3 protein is CASGKQGLNNNSPLHF. DNA for the CDR3: TGTGCCAGCGGAAAGCAGGGACTCAATAATAATTCACCCCTCCACTTT.